The 10 T cell receptor beta chains below come from one sample, sequenced in a study of cytomegalovirus exposure and HLA in healthy donors. 60 Vbeta and 13 Jbeta primers were used in PCR. Method: immunoSEQ multiplex PCR; TCRdb's copy keeps in-frame clones and lacks some. The sample shows some 79,000 clones, over 70% of them seen only once. The source material was PBMCs. The receptors here all came from a male donor in good health and CMV-seropositive.

V gene TRBV4-1 combines with J gene TRBJ2-5; 9 bases are a match to TRBD2. The V segment lost 3 bases and the J segment 2 bases; nucleotides outside the gene matches: 4. Germline CDR1 and CDR2: MGHRA and YSYEKL. This CDR3 spans 15 amino acids. The CDR3 spells CASSHRLAVQETQYF. The CDR3 DNA reads TGCGCCAGCAGCCACAGACTAGCGGTACAAGAGACCCAGTACTTC.

The CDR3 bases are TGTGCCAGCAGCCCCCGGGACAGGGCATGGGAGCAGTACTTC. Translating it yields CASSPRDRAWEQYF. V usage is TRBV9 and J usage is TRBJ2-7, with TRBD1 identical over 9 bases. Trimming took 4 bases from V and 7 from J; bases not matched to a gene: 9. Germline V lookup: CDR1 SGDLS, CDR2 YYNGEE. The CDR3 runs to 14 residues.

The rearrangement links TRBV30 to TRBJ1-1, with 8 bases matching TRBD1. Germline values: CDR1 GTSNPN, CDR2 SVGIG (reference sequence). The CDR3 is made up of 15 amino acids. V trimming: 0 bases; J trimming: 6 bases; junction bases outside the gene matches: 9. The CDR3 here is CAWSVPDRVFPEAFF. The CDR3 DNA reads as TGTGCCTGGAGTGTACCGGACAGGGTCTTTCCTGAAGCTTTCTTT. The entire variable domain, with the rest obtained from reference TRBV30 and TRBJ1-1, is as follows: SQTIHQWPATLVQPVGSPLSLECTVEGTSNPNLYWYRQAAGRGLQLLFYSVGIGQISSEVPQNLSASRPQDRQFILSSKKLLLSDSGFYLCAWSVPDRVFPEAFFGQGTRLTVV.

The V gene is TRBV27, the J gene TRBJ2-5; the match to TRBD1 covers 9 bases. There are 14 residues in the CDR3. Germline CDR1 reads MNHEY; CDR2 reads SMNVEV (reference sequence). The ends lost 6 bases at V and 5 bases at J; junction bases unmatched: 7. In DNA form, the CDR3 reads TGTGCCAGCAGGGCGACAGGGGGAGGTGAGACCCAGTACTTC. It specifies CASRATGGGETQYF.

V usage is TRBV7-9 and J usage is TRBJ1-1, with D perhaps matching TRBD1 (5 bases). The CDR3 totals 17 residues. V dropped 5 bases and J dropped 4 bases, with 23 bases sitting between them. Germline loops: CDR1 SEHNR, CDR2 FQNEAQ (reference sequence). CDR3 nucleotide sequence: TGTGCCAGCAGCCCCAATCTCGGCAGCCCCCAGGGCACTGAAGCTTTCTTT. This encodes CASSPNLGSPQGTEAFF. The full variable domain, in which reference TRBV7-9 and TRBJ1-1 provide the parts outside the CDR3, is DTGVSQNPRHKITKRGQNVTFRCDPISEHNRLYWYRQTLGQGPEFLTYFQNEAQLEKSRLLSDRFSAERPKGSFSTLEIQRTEQGDSAMYLCASSPNLGSPQGTEAFFGQGTRLTVV.

The chain couples TRBV30 to TRBJ2-1; the D gene is possibly TRBD2 (6 bases). The CDR3 is 13 residues long. In germline, CDR1 is GTSNPN, CDR2 SVGIG (reference sequence). Trimming stripped 4 bases from V and 4 bases from J, with 11 bases between. CDR3 nucleotides: TGTGCCTGGATCTGGGGACTTTACAATGAGCAGTTCTTC. Translating gives CAWIWGLYNEQFF. Using reference TRBV30 and TRBJ2-1 for the parts outside the CDR3, the full variable domain is SQTIHQWPATLVQPVGSPLSLECTVEGTSNPNLYWYRQAAGRGLQLLFYSVGIGQISSEVPQNLSASRPQDRQFILSSKKLLLSDSGFYLCAWIWGLYNEQFFGPGTRLTVL.

The genes are TRBV5-1 and TRBJ2-3; D gene unclear. Germline V gene lookup returns CDR1 SGHRS and CDR2 YFSETQ. Trimming stripped 0 bases from V and 6 bases from J, with 14 bases between. This CDR3 has 15 residues. The DNA of the CDR3 is TGCGCCAGCAGCTTGGATACCTACCCCCGCGATACGCAGTATTTT. Amino acid sequence: CASSLDTYPRDTQYF.

The rearrangement links TRBV7-2 to TRBJ2-3; weak D call: TRBD1 (5 bases). Germline V gene lookup returns CDR1 SGHTA and CDR2 FQGNSA. The CDR3 sequence is 13 residues long. Trimming removed 8 bases from V and 4 bases from J, with 13 bases in between. CDR3 sequence (DNA): TGTGCCAGCCACTCCAGGGTCTCAGATACGCAGTATTTT. The encoded protein is CASHSRVSDTQYF.

The rearrangement uses TRBV29-1 and TRBJ1-3; the D is unclear. Trimming took off 6 bases at V and 0 bases at J, with 12 bases between the two ends. The germline gives CDR1 SQVTM, CDR2 ANQGSEA. This CDR3 is 14 amino acids long. CDR3 bases: TGCAGCGTAACTGGACTCGCCTCTGGAAACACCATATATTTT. Residues: CSVTGLASGNTIYF. The whole variable domain, filled in from reference TRBV29-1 and TRBJ1-3, reads SAVISQKPSRDICQRGTSLTIQCQVDSQVTMMFWYRQQPGQSLTLIATANQGSEATYESGFVIDKFPISRPNLTFSTLTVSNMSPEDSSIYLCSVTGLASGNTIYFGEGSWLTVV.

J is TRBJ2-7 and V is TRBV4-3, with TRBD1 identical over 7 bases. CDR3 size: 13 residues. Germline loops: CDR1 LGHNA, CDR2 YSLEER. Trimming took 3 bases from V and 9 from J; bases not matched to a gene: 8. The CDR3 DNA reads TGCGCCAGCAGCCAGGACACAGGGGAACGGCAGTACTTC. Its protein product is CASSQDTGERQYF.